This note documents a single T cell receptor beta chain sequence. Its recognized antigen is unknown. Base quality data are lacking; no much larger clone is found one base away. The CDR3 measures 12 amino acids from cysteine to phenylalanine. This entry keeps only the CDR3 DNA: 36 bases, framed from base 1. CDR1 and CDR2 are drawn from the germline V gene: SQVTM, ANQGSEA. V is reduced by 5 bases and J by 5 bases, leaving a spacing of 13 bases between them. The record originates from a study of blood T cell repertoires in COVID-19 (dated by TCRdb to 2020 to 2021). Concerning the study at large: Collaborator samples came from the United States, Italy and Spain and covered acute and convalescent phases of COVID-19. The dataset comprised deeply sampled blood TCRbeta repertoires from subjects exposed to, actively infected with, or recovered from COVID-19. The repertoires were made available in a free public database intended to serve as a resource for research on the immune response to SARS-CoV-2. A de-identified subject ID, COVID-19 status, age in years and sex were almost always included in the sample metadata. Where HLA class I and class II types were available, the types were taken from metadata supplied by the sample provider, not from assay-based typing. The samples were drawn from the first 160 participants of the ongoing ImmuneRACE study and from 1,254 subjects provided by 6 global collaborators. The material from the prospective study consisted of cDNA or gDNA derived from T cells, B-cell-depleted T cells, or PBMCs. General findings and caveats noted by the study authors: The amount of clinical and demographic metadata varied by source and participant and was provided uncurated.

TCRbeta CDR3 regions were amplified from genomic DNA by means of the immunoSEQ Assay, a bias-controlled multiplex PCR. As for the authors' bioinformatics: Nucleated cell counts per sample were estimated from amplification of reference gene primers within the assay. Sequence reads were collapsed and filtered to measure the absolute abundance of every unique TCRbeta CDR3 rearrangement. For each sample, productive Simpson clonality was calculated as the square root of Simpson's diversity index over productive rearrangements. Drawn from immuneACCESS, this table holds only the in-frame rearrangements with V and J called that TCRdb kept. Clones are partly lost; checked studies trace under half to an unresolved V gene and leave the rest unexplained. The V and J calls and clone size were taken over from that table, and D and trimming were inferred from the DNA. Present in this sample are about 100,000 clones, roughly four fifths of which were seen just once. Approximately 3.4% of the sample lies in the top ten.

The collaborating institutions used their own protocols to collect whole blood in K2EDTA tubes. For TCRbeta analysis, collaborators shipped samples in one of three forms: frozen whole blood, isolated PBMCs, or DNA extracted from either of those sample types. Here the chain combines TRBV29-1 and TRBJ2-7, with the D gene too uncertain to name. The source of this sequence is a woman aged 80 or over with active or convalescent COVID-19. Sequencing used peripheral blood. The nucleotide sequence reads as follows: TGCAGCGTTCAGGTTTCGGCCCACGAGCAGTACTTC. Translation gives CSVQVSAHEQYF.